Presented here are 13 T cell receptor beta chains from one specimen sequenced in a study of tumor-infiltrating lymphocytes in primary liver carcinoma. With a constant-region primer, TCR beta cDNA was made from 400 to 550 ng of total RNA. Researchers made the TCR beta libraries by running three nested multiplex PCR rounds with slightly modified ARM-PCR. A C-beta reverse primer and TRBV1-TRBV30 forward primers served in each of the first two PCR rounds, at about 9 cycles apiece. TCRdb reprocessed the multiplex PCR reads with MiXCR, giving one entry per CDR3 protein. The table has 95,000 to 150,000 distinct CDR3 sequences, approximately 70% seen once. Unsorted bulk tissue (about 18-32 mg) underwent RNA and DNA co-extraction. The material sequenced was liver tumor tissue from sampling region 1. This sample's subset: tumor region T1, superior pole. These receptors originate from a woman aged 60 to 75 with primary liver carcinoma and hepatitis B virus infection.

With regard to this clonotype: The junction and the germline gene differ at one end; a read error may be behind it. V and J are TRBV30 and TRBJ1-2; 7 bases match TRBD1. The germline CDR1 and CDR2 sequences are GTSNPN and SVGIG (reference sequence). CDR3 length: 15 amino acids. The CDR3 here is CVWKPGQHRGDGHTF. The CDR3 nucleotides read TGTGTCTGGAAACCCGGACAGCACAGGGGCGATGGCCACACCTTC.

This chain uses TRBV11-1 with TRBJ2-5; D ambiguous. CDR1 SGHAT and CDR2 FQDESV come from the germline V gene (reference sequence). V was clipped by 1 base and J by 7 bases, with 19 bases between them. This CDR3 contains 16 residues. The DNA for the CDR3 is TGTGCCAGCAGCTTAGGATTGGACGCCTCATCAGGGACCCAGTACTTC. It specifies CASSLGLDASSGTQYF.

There are many counts of this clonotype. The V call is TRBV6-5, the J call TRBJ1-1, with D possibly TRBD1 on 5 matching bases. CDR1 and CDR2 (germline): MNHEY, SVGAGI. CDR3 length equals 13 residues. V gave up 1 base and J gave up 10 bases, with 13 bases separating them. CDR3 sequence (DNA): TGTGCCAGCAGTTACTTTACTACAGGAGTAGCTTTCTTT. Translation gives CASSYFTTGVAFF.

Remarks on this clonotype: A read error may account for a junction end that differs from germline. The chain is built from TRBV6-1 and TRBJ2-3, with D perhaps TRBD1 (6 bases). CDR1 and CDR2 from the germline V gene are MNHNS and SASEGT. CDR3 size: 13 residues. In nucleotides, the CDR3 is TGTGCCAGTTCTGAACAGGGAGCAGATACGCAATATTTT. It codes for CASSEQGADTQYF.

In the case of this clonotype: The conserved final phenylalanine or tryptophan is absent from the CDR3, which likely points to a read error. This chain connects TRBV11-2 to TRBJ2-5; D perhaps matches TRBD1 (6 bases). Germline CDR1 and CDR2: SGHAT and FQNNGV. The CDR3 length is 13 residues. CDR3 region: CAISLDRQETQYL. DNA of the CDR3: TGTGCCATCAGCTTGGACAGACAAGAGACCCAGTACCTC.

The table lists this clonotype with many counts. The J gene is TRBJ1-4, the V gene TRBV29-1; TRBD1 is a possible D gene (5 bases). Germline lookup yields CDR1 SQVTM and CDR2 ANQGSEA. The CDR3 length is 16 residues. Trimming cost V 4 bases and J 4 bases, with 19 bases left between them. The CDR3 DNA is TGCAGCGTTGGGTTATTCGGTGGGGGACTTAATGAAAAACTGTTTTTT. Translation: CSVGLFGGGLNEKLFF.

This clonotype came up many times. The CDR3 DNA follows: TGTGCCAGCAGCCGTAACGGACAGCTCTCGAACACTGAAGCTTTCTTT. It translates to CASSRNGQLSNTEAFF. V is TRBV11-2 and J is TRBJ1-1, with D possibly TRBD1 on 6 matching bases. The CDR3 is 16 amino acids. Germline V gene data show CDR1 as SGHAT and CDR2 as FQNNGV. V lost 5 bases and J lost 1, with 17 bases in between.

The gene calls are TRBV11-1 and TRBJ2-1; 12 bases match TRBD2. The CDR3 length is 15 residues. Germline CDR1 reads SGHAT; CDR2 reads FQDESV (reference sequence). V was clipped by 9 bases and J by 5 bases; unmatched bases: 8. The CDR3 region has the DNA TGTGCCAGTAGTTTCGGACTAGCGGGAAACAATGAGCAGTTCTTC. This sequence encodes CASSFGLAGNNEQFF.

Notes on this clonotype: At one end the junction does not follow the germline gene, possibly because of a read error. The J gene is TRBJ2-2, the V gene TRBV29-1; 10 bases are a match to TRBD2. This CDR3 region has 13 residues. Per the germline V gene, CDR1 is SQVTM and CDR2 is ANQGSEA. The DNA of the CDR3 is TGCGGCGTTGGGACTAGCGCCACCGGGGAGCTGTTTTTT. As protein: CGVGTSATGELFF.

Concerning this clonotype: One base away lies a much larger clone, so this may be a sequencing read error. The V gene is TRBV6-1, the J gene TRBJ2-7; no definite D call. The ends were cut back, 3 bases at V and 8 bases at J, with 14 bases in the middle. CDR1 is MNHNS, CDR2 SASEGT, per germline. This CDR3 comprises 13 residues. The CDR3 reads CASSELAGTKQYF. The CDR3 DNA reads TGTGCCAGCAGTGAGCTGGCTGGTACCAAGCAGTACTTC.

Concerning this clonotype: Sequence at one end of the junction differs from germline and may be a read error. The chain joins TRBV11-2 to TRBJ2-2; 9 bases are shared with TRBD2. Germline values: CDR1 SGHAT, CDR2 FQNNGV. The CDR3 is 16 residues long. The CDR3 loop reads CASSVRSGLAGGEPFF. Written as DNA, the CDR3 is TGTGCCAGCAGCGTAAGATCGGGACTAGCTGGCGGGGAGCCGTTTTTT.

As regards this clonotype: Being one base from a much bigger clone, this may be a read error. The chain recombines TRBV6-1 with TRBJ1-1; D not resolved. The CDR3 covers 15 residues. The germline gives CDR1 MNHNS, CDR2 SASEGT. The CDR3, as DNA: TGTGCCAGCAATGAAGAGGCGGGTCGGAACACTGAAGCTTTCTTT. Translated, it gives CASNEEAGRNTEAFF.

In the case of this clonotype: No conserved phenylalanine or tryptophan ends this CDR3, so it is likely a read error. The DNA is omitted, as the CDR3 cannot be located on it reliably, and the CDR3 follows TCRdb's listing. The J gene is TRBJ2-7, the V gene TRBV11-2; the D call TRBD2 from the table was never checked on the DNA. CDR1 and CDR2 (germline): SGHAT, FQNNGV. The CDR3 length is 12 residues, termini included. The CDR3 is CASGVVLYEQYS.